The T cell receptor beta chain under discussion was sequenced for a study of T cells in Graves' hyperthyroidism and ophthalmopathy. Study findings and constraints: Blood also contained most expanded thyroid clonotypes above 0.001. In the analysis, a 13 V-J model separated ophthalmopathy from stable hyperthyroidism.

Researchers took RNA transcripts and amplified the TCR beta CDR3 regions from them. Researchers ran a first-round RT-PCR on the TCR CDR3 using the HTBI primer set. TCRdb reprocessed the multiplex PCR reads via MiXCR and lists one record per CDR3 protein. The repertoire has 490,000 or so distinct CDR3 sequences, 35% to 50% of them found once; the top ten carry about 43%. The CDR3 covers 12 residues. Trimming took off 8 bases at V and 0 bases at J, with 2 bases between the two ends. The germline V gene encodes CDR1 SNHLY and CDR2 FYNNEI. Diagnoses were made from clinical symptoms, serum measures (thyroxine and TRAb), thyroid ultrasound and orbital computed tomography. This clonotype came up many times. The antigen is undetermined.

The chain couples TRBV2 to TRBJ2-6, with D unclear. Sample: peripheral blood or thyroid tissue (not recorded which). The TCR sequence derives from an adult woman with Graves' disease, either hyperthyroidism or ophthalmopathy (not recorded which). CDR3: CASGSGANVLTF. The DNA of the CDR3 is TGTGCCAGCGGCTCTGGGGCCAACGTCCTGACTTTC.